The sequence of this T cell receptor beta chain was determined in a study of blood T cell repertoires in COVID-19. Study-level information: Some COVID-19 samples were acute and others convalescent; all came from the United States, Italy and Spain. T cells, B-cell-depleted T cells, or PBMCs supplied cDNA or gDNA.

This clone was picked up one time. Authors' analysis steps: Reference gene primer amplification gave estimated nucleated cell counts. Method: immunoSEQ multiplex PCR; TCRdb's copy keeps in-frame clones and lacks some. The D gene and trimming were derived from the DNA, and the V and J assignments and clone size from that table. The sample records 120,000 or so clones, 80% being singletons. The V end lost 5 bases, the J end lost 1 base, and 15 bases lay between the germline ends. Germline lookup yields CDR1 SGHRS and CDR2 YFSETQ. This CDR3 spans 15 amino acids. V gene TRBV5-1 combines with J gene TRBJ1-1; no firm D call. Input material: peripheral blood. This receptor was taken from a human donor in a cohort sampled during active COVID-19. The CDR3 sequence is CASRSYRIANTEAFF. In nucleotides, the CDR3 is TGCGCCAGCAGGTCTTATCGAATAGCGAACACTGAAGCTTTCTTT.